A single sample is the source of the 19 T cell receptor beta chains below, sequenced in a study of shared clonotypes between healthy human individuals. Assay used: immunoSEQ multiplex PCR; TCRdb lists only in-frame clones, some missing. The table lists over 2 million clones, under 95% of them singletons. The specimen was naive CD4+ T cells from PBMCs. Regarding subset: CD45RA+ positively selected. The receptor set was obtained from a man between 18 and 29 years old in good health. Some clones in this sample may be carry-over from other donors' samples.

The V gene is TRBV7-8, the J gene TRBJ2-2, with D possibly being TRBD2 (6 bases). The V gene's germline CDR1 is SGHVS and CDR2 FQNEAQ. CDR3 length equals 16 residues. V dropped 1 base and J dropped 1 base, with 10 bases sitting between them. CDR3 nucleotide sequence: TGTGCCAGCAGCTTAGGGGCCGGGGGGAACACCGGGGAGCTGTTTTTT. Translated: CASSLGAGGNTGELFF.

The J gene is TRBJ1-1, the V gene TRBV7-3, with 10 bases aligning to TRBD1. The V segment lost 6 bases and the J segment 6 bases; nucleotides outside the gene matches: 16. Germline CDR1 reads SGHTA; CDR2 reads FQGTGA. The CDR3 is made up of 17 amino acids. This chain's CDR3 is CASSQEGTGVDSPEAFF. DNA of the CDR3: TGTGCCAGCAGTCAAGAGGGGACAGGGGTGGACAGCCCTGAAGCTTTCTTT. The full variable domain, rest sourced from reference TRBV7-3 and TRBJ1-1, is GAGVSQTPSNKVTEKGKYVELRCDPISGHTALYWYRQSLGQGPEFLIYFQGTGAADDSGLPNDRFFAVRPEGSVSTLKIQRTERGDSAVYLCASSQEGTGVDSPEAFFGQGTRLTVV.

This rearrangement joins TRBV6-1 to TRBJ2-7, with 9 bases fitting TRBD2. V trimming: 7 bases; J trimming: 5 bases; junction bases outside the gene matches: 9. This CDR3 is built from 14 residues. Germline CDR1 and CDR2: MNHNS and SASEGT. The CDR3 region is CASTSGTSIHEQYF. CDR3 DNA sequence: TGTGCCAGCACGTCCGGGACTAGCATCCACGAGCAGTACTTC.

The chain links TRBV7-9 to TRBJ1-2; D not resolved. In germline, CDR1 is SEHNR, CDR2 FQNEAQ (reference sequence). The CDR3 has 15 residues. With 4 bases removed from V and 7 bases from J, the gap between germline ends came to 19 bases. The CDR3 sequence: CASSYLVPKVIGYTF. The CDR3, as DNA: TGTGCCAGCAGCTATTTGGTTCCTAAAGTTATTGGCTACACCTTC. The variable domain in full, completed from reference TRBV7-9 and TRBJ1-2, reads DTGVSQNPRHKITKRGQNVTFRCDPISEHNRLYWYRQTLGQGPEFLTYFQNEAQLEKSRLLSDRFSAERPKGSFSTLEIQRTEQGDSAMYLCASSYLVPKVIGYTFGSGTRLTVV.

About this clone itself: Within the sample, other DNA sequences also encode this same CDR3. CDR3 coding DNA: TGTGCCAGCAGCCGCAGGGGCGAGACCCAGTACTTC. It is translated as CASSRRGETQYF. The chain employs TRBV7-2 and TRBJ2-5, with D perhaps TRBD1 (6 bases). The length of the CDR3 is 12 residues. Trimming removed 5 bases at V and 5 bases at J, with 9 bases between. Germline V gene data show CDR1 as SGHTA and CDR2 as FQGNSA. The full variable domain, with the rest looked up from reference TRBV7-2 and TRBJ2-5, is GAGVSQSPSNKVTEKGKDVELRCDPISGHTALYWYRQSLGQGLEFLIYFQGNSAPDKSGLPSDRFSAERTGGSVSTLTIQRTQQEDSAVYLCASSRRGETQYFGPGTRLLVL.

This chain uses TRBV27 with TRBJ2-1; D is unresolved. The CDR3 is made up of 15 amino acids. The germline V gene encodes CDR1 MNHEY and CDR2 SMNVEV (reference sequence). The V and J ends lost 2 bases and 7 bases respectively, with 15 bases between them. CDR3 in DNA: TGTGCCAGCAGTTTAATTTCCTTTAATGTGAATGAGCAGTTCTTC. Translating gives CASSLISFNVNEQFF.

V is TRBV6-1 and J is TRBJ1-4; a weak D match, TRBD1 (6 bases). Germline V gene sequence: CDR1 MNHNS, CDR2 SASEGT. This CDR3 is built from 13 residues. Trimming took 7 bases from V and 5 from J, leaving 11 bases between them. The CDR3 reads CASMGQTNEKLFF. The DNA of the CDR3 is TGTGCCAGCATGGGACAAACGAATGAAAAACTGTTTTTT.

The chain links TRBV28 to TRBJ1-1; 7 bases agree with TRBD1. Trimming removed 1 base from V and 2 bases from J; junction bases left unmatched: 4. CDR3 length: 15 residues. Per the germline V gene, CDR1 is MDHEN and CDR2 is SYDVKM. The chain's CDR3 is CASSLYYRGNTEAFF. CDR3 nucleotides: TGTGCCAGCAGTTTATACTACAGGGGAAACACTGAAGCTTTCTTT. The variable domain in full, completed from reference TRBV28 and TRBJ1-1, reads DVKVTQSSRYLVKRTGEKVFLECVQDMDHENMFWYRQDPGLGLRLIYFSYDVKMKEKGDIPEGYSVSREKKERFSLILESASTNQTSMYLCASSLYYRGNTEAFFGQGTRLTVV.

The rearrangement links TRBV28 to TRBJ1-1; D is undetermined. V lost 2 bases, J lost 4 bases, and 8 bases lay in between. This CDR3 contains 13 residues. The germline V gene encodes CDR1 MDHEN and CDR2 SYDVKM. CDR3 coding DNA: TGTGCCAGCAGTTTAAATAGTCCCACTGAAGCTTTCTTT. This codes for CASSLNSPTEAFF.

The chain joins TRBV5-1 to TRBJ2-3; 9 bases align to TRBD2. The CDR3 has 15 residues. The germline V gene encodes CDR1 SGHRS and CDR2 YFSETQ. V lost 5 bases to trimming and J lost 4 bases; unmatched junction nucleotides: 8. The CDR3 region is CASRRPGLAPDTQYF. Written as DNA, the CDR3 is TGCGCCAGCAGGCGGCCGGGACTAGCACCAGATACGCAGTATTTT. Using reference TRBV5-1 and TRBJ2-3 for the parts outside the CDR3, the full variable domain is KAGVTQTPRYLIKTRGQQVTLSCSPISGHRSVSWYQQTPGQGLQFLFEYFSETQRNKGNFPGRFSGRQFSNSRSEMNVSTLELGDSALYLCASRRPGLAPDTQYFGPGTRLTVL.

The chain combines TRBV27 with TRBJ1-1, with D unclear. Trimming stripped 3 bases from V and 6 bases from J, with 11 bases between. This CDR3 is 13 amino acids long. Germline loops: CDR1 MNHEY, CDR2 SMNVEV (reference sequence). CDR3 sequence (DNA): TGTGCCAGCAGTTTGGTGAGAGTGGCTGAAGCTTTCTTT. This translates into CASSLVRVAEAFF.

This clone was seen a handful of times. The chain couples TRBV29-1 to TRBJ1-4; tentatively, D is TRBD1 (5 bases). Trimming left V 1 base short and J 4 bases short, with 7 bases between. The CDR3 runs to 13 residues. Looked up from germline, CDR1 is SQVTM and CDR2 is ANQGSEA. The CDR3: CSVEVQGNEKLFF. The CDR3 nucleotides read TGCAGCGTTGAAGTTCAGGGTAATGAAAAACTGTTTTTT.

The V gene is TRBV2, the J gene TRBJ2-3; possibly TRBD2 for D (6 bases). Deletions cut 4 bases from V and 2 bases from J, with 13 bases between. CDR3 size: 15 residues. In germline, CDR1 is SNHLY, CDR2 FYNNEI. CDR3 sequence (DNA): TGTGCCAGCAGTGGTCTTAGCGGAACCACAGATACGCAGTATTTT. Translating it yields CASSGLSGTTDTQYF.

The chain employs TRBV2 and TRBJ2-1; no firm D call. The CDR3 runs to 8 residues. Trimming left V 3 bases short and J 15 bases short, with 3 bases between. CDR1 SNHLY and CDR2 FYNNEI come from the germline V gene. The CDR3, as DNA: TGTGCCAGCAGTGACGCGTTCTTC. Protein sequence: CASSDAFF.

The J gene is TRBJ1-2, the V gene TRBV28; 7 bases fit TRBD1. Germline CDR1 reads MDHEN; CDR2 reads SYDVKM. J was trimmed by 4 bases and V by 2 bases; bases with no gene match: 4. The CDR3 contains 14 residues. In nucleotides, the CDR3 is TGTGCCAGCAGTTTAGGGAAGGGGGCCTATGGCTACACCTTC. Its translation is CASSLGKGAYGYTF.

Notes on this clone: The sample contains more than one DNA sequence encoding this CDR3. The genes are TRBV9 and TRBJ2-7; 10 nucleotides match TRBD1. Germline V gene sequence: CDR1 SGDLS, CDR2 YYNGEE. V trimming: 6 bases; J trimming: 4 bases; junction bases outside the gene matches: 7. This CDR3 comprises 14 residues. The CDR3 sequence: CASNRQGASYEQYF. The DNA for the CDR3 is TGTGCCAGCAACAGACAGGGGGCGTCTTACGAGCAGTACTTC. The full variable domain, its missing parts supplied by reference TRBV9 and TRBJ2-7, is DSGVTQTPKHLITATGQRVTLRCSPRSGDLSVYWYQQSLDQGLQFLIQYYNGEERAKGNILERFSAQQFPDLHSELNLSSLELGDSALYFCASNRQGASYEQYFGPGTRLTVT.

The V gene is TRBV19, the J gene TRBJ1-2, with a weak D call TRBD1 (5 bases). The ends were cut back, 1 base at V and 8 bases at J, with 20 bases in the middle. Germline CDR1 LNHDA, CDR2 SQIVND (reference sequence). The CDR3 is 16 amino acids. CDR3 protein: CASSIAPGRKLSGYTF. CDR3 in DNA: TGTGCCAGTAGTATAGCCCCGGGACGGAAATTGAGCGGCTACACCTTC.

V is TRBV29-1 and J is TRBJ2-3, with D possibly TRBD2 on 6 matching bases. The V and J ends lost 3 bases and 2 bases respectively, with 15 bases between them. Germline CDR1 SQVTM, CDR2 ANQGSEA. The CDR3 consists of 15 residues. CDR3 in amino acids: CSVETGVANTDTQYF. The CDR3 DNA reads as TGCAGCGTTGAGACGGGGGTAGCGAACACAGATACGCAGTATTTT.

Of note for this clone: The sample carries other DNA sequences with the same CDR3. The genes are TRBV5-1 and TRBJ2-7; TRBD1 agrees at 8 bases. Trimming cost V 3 bases and J 3 bases; bases outside gene matches: 2. The CDR3 has 13 amino acids. Looked up from germline, CDR1 is SGHRS and CDR2 is YFSETQ. The CDR3 region is CASSSGQGYEQYF. The CDR3 nucleotides read TGCGCCAGCAGCTCTGGACAGGGCTACGAGCAGTACTTC.